These 20 T cell receptor beta chains were all obtained from the same sample, sequenced in a study of blood T cell repertoires in COVID-19. Method: immunoSEQ multiplex PCR; TCRdb's copy keeps in-frame clones and lacks some. In the table there are 250,000 to 300,000 clones, approximately 90% of which are singletons. The sample was PBMCs or T cells enriched from blood (not recorded which). These TCRs come from a woman aged 55-69 years in a cohort exposed to, infected with or recovered from COVID-19 (not recorded which).

CDR3: CATSRSGTASNEKLFF. The CDR3 DNA sequence: TGTGCCACCAGCAGATCCGGGACAGCAAGTAATGAAAAACTGTTTTTT. The chain links TRBV15 to TRBJ1-4, with TRBD1 matching over 7 bases. CDR3 size: 16 residues. The germline gives CDR1 LNHNV, CDR2 YYDKDF (reference sequence). J gave up 4 bases and V 2 bases, and 7 bases lay outside the gene matches. Drawing the rest from reference TRBV15 and TRBJ1-4, the complete variable domain is DAMVIQNPRYQVTQFGKPVTLSCSQTLNHNVMYWYQQKSSQAPKLLFHYYDKDFNNEADTPDNFQSRRPNTSFCFLDIRSPGLGDTAMYLCATSRSGTASNEKLFFGSGTQLSVL.

A word on this clone: At one of its ends the junction is not consistent with the germline gene, which may arise from a read error. This chain joins TRBV15 and TRBJ2-7; TRBD1 matches 9 bases. The CDR3 length is 12 residues. Germline V gene sequence: CDR1 LNHNV, CDR2 YYDKDF (reference sequence). CDR3 residues: CATSRDGRQGDF. As DNA, the CDR3 is TGTGCCACCAGCAGAGATGGTCGACAGGGGGACTTC. Together with reference TRBV15 and TRBJ2-7, the CDR3 gives the full variable domain: DAMVIQNPRYQVTQFGKPVTLSCSQTLNHNVMYWYQQKSSQAPKLLFHYYDKDFNNEADTPDNFQSRRPNTSFCFLDIRSPGLGDTAMYLCATSRDGRQGDFGPGTRLTVT.

V usage is TRBV10-2 and J usage is TRBJ1-3; TRBD1 might be the D (6 bases). CDR3 length: 15 residues. Trimming took 4 bases from V and 2 from J, leaving 12 bases between them. Germline V gives CDR1 WSHSY, CDR2 SAAADI. This CDR3 is CASSGHRAAGNTIYF. CDR3 DNA sequence: TGCGCCAGCAGTGGCCACAGGGCGGCTGGAAACACCATATATTTT.

This chain connects TRBV12-3 or TRBV12-4 to TRBJ2-1; TRBD2 matches 8 bases. Unmatched junction bases numbered 5, after V lost 6 bases and J lost 7 bases. The CDR3 loop spans 13 amino acids. The DNA of the CDR3 is TGTGCCAGCAGAGGGACTAGAAGGAATGAGCAGTTCTTC. It codes for CASRGTRRNEQFF.

The chain employs TRBV6-4 and TRBJ2-3; 7 nucleotides align to TRBD1. V lost 5 bases and J lost 0; bases outside the gene matches: 5. The CDR3 is made up of 15 amino acids. Germline CDR1 reads MRHNA; CDR2 reads SNTAGT. This chain's CDR3 is CASSPTGLSTDTQYF. CDR3 sequence (DNA): TGTGCCAGCAGTCCGACAGGGCTTAGCACAGATACGCAGTATTTT.

CDR3 sequence (DNA): TGTGCCAGCAGTTTAGGGACTGCCGGATGGGACAATGAGCAGTTCTTC. Protein product: CASSLGTAGWDNEQFF. The rearrangement uses TRBV28 and TRBJ2-1; a possible D gene is TRBD2 (6 bases). V lost 2 bases to trimming and J lost 5 bases, with 16 bases between them. The CDR3 is 16 residues long. Germline lookup yields CDR1 MDHEN and CDR2 SYDVKM.

The V and J genes are TRBV7-2 and TRBJ2-7, with 11 bases lining up with TRBD2. The CDR3 runs 19 residues. The V segment lost 0 bases and the J segment 5 bases; nucleotides outside the gene matches: 15. In germline, CDR1 is SGHTA, CDR2 FQGNSA. CDR3 sequence reads: CASSLAGGTSGPRRNEQYF. The DNA of the CDR3 is TGTGCCAGCAGCTTAGCGGGTGGGACTAGCGGACCACGACGCAACGAGCAGTACTTC.

This chain links TRBV7-2 with TRBJ1-1; tentative D call: TRBD1 (5 bases). Trimming left V 4 bases short and J 4 bases short, with 13 bases between. Germline V gene data show CDR1 as SGHTA and CDR2 as FQGNSA. This CDR3 contains 14 residues. CDR3 in amino acids: CASSSRTQRTEAFF. The DNA for the CDR3 is TGTGCCAGCAGCTCGCGGACACAGCGCACTGAAGCTTTCTTT.

The genes are TRBV11-2 and TRBJ2-7; D remains unclear. Germline lookup yields CDR1 SGHAT and CDR2 FQNNGV. Trimming took 4 bases from V and 3 from J, leaving 7 bases between them. The CDR3 is 12 amino acids. This chain's CDR3 is CASSSTHYEQYF. The CDR3 region has the DNA TGTGCCAGCAGCTCCACACACTACGAGCAGTACTTC.

This clone appeared a few times. V is TRBV2 and J is TRBJ2-1; weak D call: TRBD2 (6 bases). The germline CDR1 and CDR2 sequences are SNHLY and FYNNEI. The length of the CDR3 is 11 residues. V lost 7 bases to trimming and J lost 9 bases, with 10 bases between them. In nucleotides, the CDR3 is TGTGCCAGCACCCTTAGCGGTGAGCAGTTCTTC. Its translation is CASTLSGEQFF. The full variable domain, its missing parts supplied by reference TRBV2 and TRBJ2-1, is EPEVTQTPSHQVTQMGQEVILRCVPISNHLYFYWYRQILGQKVEFLVSFYNNEISEKSEIFDDQFSVERPDGSNFTLKIRSTKLEDSAMYFCASTLSGEQFFGPGTRLTVL.

The CDR3 protein is CASSGNRVVEKLFF. The CDR3 nucleotides are TGTGCCAGCAGTGGAAACAGGGTGGTCGAAAAACTGTTTTTT. The chain is built from TRBV2 and TRBJ1-4; weak D call: TRBD1 (6 bases). V lost 4 bases to trimming and J lost 8 bases, with 14 bases between them. Germline CDR1 reads SNHLY; CDR2 reads FYNNEI. The CDR3 is 14 residues long.

This clone is a singleton in its sample. V and J are TRBV6-5 and TRBJ2-1, with D possibly TRBD2 on 5 matching bases. The CDR3 spans 12 residues. The germline CDR1 and CDR2 sequences are MNHEY and SVGAGI. The V end was cut by 11 bases, the J end by 8 bases, with 16 bases between. The DNA for the CDR3 is TGTGCCTCCCATGGGCGGGTTTATGAGCAGTTCTTC. Protein: CASHGRVYEQFF.

DNA for the CDR3: TGTGCCAGCAGTTTATCAGGGGCCTCAGGGGGCAATCAGCCCCAGCATTTT. Translation gives CASSLSGASGGNQPQHF. This rearrangement joins TRBV28 to TRBJ1-5; tentative D call: TRBD1 (6 bases). The germline V gene has CDR1 MDHEN and CDR2 SYDVKM. The germline V and J ends were trimmed by 1 base and 2 bases, with 15 bases remaining between them. The CDR3 totals 17 residues.

There are a few counts of this clone. The chain recombines TRBV5-1 with TRBJ1-1; no clear D gene. The CDR3 is made up of 14 amino acids. Germline V gives CDR1 SGHRS, CDR2 YFSETQ. Trimming cost V 5 bases and J 0 bases, with 11 bases left between them. CDR3 sequence: CASSSVDLNTEAFF. CDR3 DNA: TGCGCCAGCAGTTCAGTCGACTTGAACACTGAAGCTTTCTTT.

A note on this clone: The missing conserved phenylalanine or tryptophan at the end of this CDR3 makes a read error likely. It is unclear where the CDR3 begins or ends on the DNA, so no DNA is shown, and the CDR3 is as TCRdb lists it. V is TRBV20-1 and J is TRBJ1-2. The CDR3 sequence runs 11 residues, both termini included. Looked up from germline, CDR1 is DFQATT and CDR2 is SNEGSKA (reference sequence). This CDR3 reads CSARVGQFVAV.

The genes are TRBV29-1 and TRBJ2-3; 7 bases are a match to TRBD2. J was trimmed by 8 bases and V by 3 bases; bases with no gene match: 8. Germline V CDR1 and CDR2: SQVTM, ANQGSEA. The CDR3 totals 13 residues. In nucleotides, the CDR3 is TGCAGCGTTGAGGCGCGGGAGAGGGGTACGCAGTATTTT. As protein: CSVEARERGTQYF.

The V and J genes are TRBV7-3 and TRBJ1-6, with D maybe TRBD1 (5 bases). Germline-derived CDR1 and CDR2 are SGHTA and FQGTGA. This CDR3 contains 18 residues. V was clipped by 5 bases and J by 4 bases, with 21 bases between them. CDR3 DNA: TGTGCCAGCAGCCACGCCTCTCCGGGACTCCTATATAATTCACCCCTCCACTTT. It yields the protein CASSHASPGLLYNSPLHF.

This chain connects TRBV4-1 to TRBJ1-1; D gene ambiguous. The CDR3 contains 13 residues. Germline CDR1 is MGHRA and CDR2 is YSYEKL. Trimming removed 4 bases from V and 0 bases from J, with 6 bases in between. This CDR3 reads CASSPGLNTEAFF. The CDR3 bases are TGCGCCAGCAGCCCGGGGTTGAACACTGAAGCTTTCTTT.

The rearrangement links TRBV7-9 to TRBJ2-4; 7 nucleotides line up with TRBD1. Germline trimming cut 2 bases from V and 6 bases from J; bases unmatched to any gene: 19. Germline CDR1 SEHNR, CDR2 FQNEAQ (reference sequence). This CDR3 contains 19 residues. The CDR3 here is CASSLRGGWGSDRLNIQYF. In DNA form, the CDR3 reads TGTGCCAGCAGCTTAAGAGGTGGTTGGGGTTCGGACAGGTTAAACATTCAGTACTTC.

The rearrangement links TRBV5-1 to TRBJ2-7; D ambiguous. Per the germline V gene, CDR1 is SGHRS and CDR2 is YFSETQ. The V and J ends lost 4 bases and 2 bases respectively, with 13 bases between them. The CDR3 has 14 amino acids. The CDR3 DNA reads TGCGCCAGCAGCGCACATGACTCAACCTACGAGCAGTACTTC. Protein sequence: CASSAHDSTYEQYF. Looking up the rest from reference TRBV5-1 and TRBJ2-7 gives the full variable domain: KAGVTQTPRYLIKTRGQQVTLSCSPISGHRSVSWYQQTPGQGLQFLFEYFSETQRNKGNFPGRFSGRQFSNSRSEMNVSTLELGDSALYLCASSAHDSTYEQYFGPGTRLTVT.